The 26 T cell receptor beta chains below were found in one sample sequenced in a study of cytomegalovirus exposure and HLA in healthy donors. PCR employed 60 Vbeta and 13 Jbeta primers. Method: immunoSEQ multiplex PCR; TCRdb's copy keeps in-frame clones and lacks some. The sample lists about 190,000 clones; 60% to 85% were seen once. Sequencing was done on a sample of PBMCs. Source of these receptors: a woman between 18 and 29 years old in good health and CMV-seronegative.

In DNA form, the CDR3 reads TGTGCCAGCAGTGACCTAGGACAGACCGTTCAGTTCTTC. Amino acid sequence: CASSDLGQTVQFF. The chain has TRBV6-1 and TRBJ2-1; D may be TRBD1 (6 bases). Trimming left V 3 bases short and J 13 bases short, with 16 bases between. Germline V gene sequence: CDR1 MNHNS, CDR2 SASEGT. There are 13 residues in the CDR3.

This clone appeared once. This chain joins TRBV19 and TRBJ2-1; 14 bases align to TRBD2. The J segment lost 8 bases and the V segment lost 5 bases, leaving 5 bases of the junction unmatched. The CDR3 is 15 residues long. Germline CDR1 LNHDA, CDR2 SQIVND (reference sequence). CDR3 protein: CASSQTGLAGDEQFF. The CDR3 DNA reads TGTGCCAGTAGTCAGACGGGACTAGCGGGGGATGAGCAGTTCTTC.

This chain connects TRBV19 to TRBJ1-1; no clear D. The CDR3 is 14 amino acids. Trimming shortened V by 5 bases and J by 0 bases, and 10 bases separated the two germline ends. Germline loops: CDR1 LNHDA, CDR2 SQIVND (reference sequence). Here the CDR3 reads CASSPLGLNTEAFF. CDR3 DNA: TGTGCCAGTAGTCCGCTCGGGTTGAACACTGAAGCTTTCTTT. The variable domain in full, with the rest retrieved from reference TRBV19 and TRBJ1-1, is DGGITQSPKYLFRKEGQNVTLSCEQNLNHDAMYWYRQDPGQGLRLIYYSQIVNDFQKGDIAEGYSVSREKKESFPLTVTSAQKNPTAFYLCASSPLGLNTEAFFGQGTRLTVV.

This chain links TRBV19 with TRBJ1-1, with 7 nucleotides matching TRBD1. The germline V gene has CDR1 LNHDA and CDR2 SQIVND (reference sequence). CDR3 size: 13 residues. V lost 2 bases, J lost 5 bases, and 2 bases stayed unmatched. The CDR3 DNA follows: TGTGCCAGTAGTATAAGGGGGCAGACTGAAGCTTTCTTT. It yields the protein CASSIRGQTEAFF.

The chain carries TRBV19 and TRBJ1-2, with TRBD1 matching 9 bases. The CDR3 consists of 18 residues. V shed 4 bases and J 3 bases; nucleotides not matched to a gene: 15. Per the germline V gene, CDR1 is LNHDA and CDR2 is SQIVND (reference sequence). The DNA of the CDR3 is TGTGCCAGTAGTACCTTTCCGGGACAGGGTGTTGGAGACTATGGCTACACCTTC. Protein sequence: CASSTFPGQGVGDYGYTF.

The V gene is TRBV18, the J gene TRBJ2-1, with 9 bases matching TRBD2. This CDR3 is 16 amino acids long. Germline CDR1 KGHSH, CDR2 LQKENI. V trimming: 1 base; J trimming: 4 bases; junction bases outside the gene matches: 5. In DNA form, the CDR3 reads TGTGCCAGCTCACCACTGATCCTAGCGGGATACAATGAGCAGTTCTTC. It is translated as CASSPLILAGYNEQFF.

The V gene is TRBV25-1, the J gene TRBJ1-2; TRBD1 matches at 7 bases. The CDR3 has 13 residues. Germline CDR1 and CDR2: MGHDK and SYGVNS. V lost 8 bases to trimming and J lost 4 bases; unmatched junction nucleotides: 7. The CDR3 nucleotides are TGTGCCAGCTGCCCGGGACAGAGCTATGGCTACACCTTC. This translates into CASCPGQSYGYTF.

The chain combines TRBV5-1 with TRBJ2-7, with 8 positions matching TRBD2. In germline, CDR1 is SGHRS, CDR2 YFSETQ. Trimming cost V 5 bases and J 3 bases; bases outside gene matches: 7. The CDR3 is 14 residues long. The CDR3 DNA is TGCGCCAGCAGACCATTACGGGAGGGCTACGAGCAGTACTTC. Protein: CASRPLREGYEQYF. The full variable domain, in which reference TRBV5-1 and TRBJ2-7 provide the parts outside the CDR3, is KAGVTQTPRYLIKTRGQQVTLSCSPISGHRSVSWYQQTPGQGLQFLFEYFSETQRNKGNFPGRFSGRQFSNSRSEMNVSTLELGDSALYLCASRPLREGYEQYFGPGTRLTVT.

The chain is built from TRBV27 and TRBJ2-1; 8 bases align to TRBD2. The germline V gene encodes CDR1 MNHEY and CDR2 SMNVEV (reference sequence). CDR3 length: 15 residues. V shed 4 bases, J shed 4 bases, and the junction held 6 bases outside the gene matches. CDR3 nucleotide sequence: TGTGCCAGCAGTTCCTCTAGCGGGCTTTACAATGAGCAGTTCTTC. Translated: CASSSSSGLYNEQFF.

A single count supports this clone. V and J are TRBV7-9 and TRBJ2-2; 12 nucleotides align to TRBD2. J was trimmed by 2 bases and V by 5 bases; bases with no gene match: 6. The CDR3 sequence is 17 residues long. The germline gives CDR1 SEHNR, CDR2 FQNEAQ (reference sequence). The CDR3 nucleotides read TGTGCCAGCAGCGCAAGGACTAGCGGGACCAACACCGGGGAGCTGTTTTTT. It is translated as CASSARTSGTNTGELFF.

The chain has TRBV4-2 and TRBJ2-1; the match to TRBD2 covers 7 bases. V was clipped by 1 base and J by 8 bases; unmatched bases: 11. CDR3 size: 16 residues. In germline, CDR1 is LGHNA, CDR2 YNFKEQ. CDR3 sequence (DNA): TGTGCCAGCAGCCAAGCCGGGACTAATACATGGGATGAGCAGTTCTTC. This sequence encodes CASSQAGTNTWDEQFF.

This clone was detected once. The rearrangement uses TRBV10-3 and TRBJ2-1, with 9 bases identical to TRBD2. Germline loops: CDR1 ENHRY, CDR2 SYGVKD. The ends lost 10 bases at V and 7 bases at J; junction bases unmatched: 8. The CDR3 is made up of 13 amino acids. CDR3: CATGLATGNEQFF. DNA for the CDR3: TGTGCCACCGGACTAGCGACAGGGAATGAGCAGTTCTTC.

The V and J genes are TRBV7-3 and TRBJ1-6; D gene uncertain. Germline CDR1 reads SGHTA; CDR2 reads FQGTGA. V lost 2 bases and J lost 8, with 10 bases in between. This CDR3 has 14 residues. The CDR3 is CASSLSVADSPLHF. CDR3 in DNA: TGTGCCAGCAGCTTATCAGTGGCTGATTCACCCCTCCACTTT.

This chain joins TRBV4-1 and TRBJ2-2; 8 nucleotides line up with TRBD1. The CDR3 runs 17 residues. Germline V lookup: CDR1 MGHRA, CDR2 YSYEKL. The trim removed 0 bases at V and 3 bases at J, leaving 6 bases unmatched. This CDR3 is CASSQDRTGPHTGELFF. The DNA of the CDR3 is TGCGCCAGCAGCCAAGATCGGACAGGGCCCCACACCGGGGAGCTGTTTTTT.

The gene calls are TRBV28 and TRBJ1-2; TRBD1 is a possible D gene (6 bases). V was cut by 3 bases and J by 8 bases, with 13 bases left in between. The CDR3 runs to 13 residues. Germline CDR1 is MDHEN and CDR2 is SYDVKM. The DNA for the CDR3 is TGTGCCAGCAGTTTGGGGGCAGTATGGGGCTACACCTTC. It specifies CASSLGAVWGYTF.

This clone was detected only a few times. This chain uses TRBV18 with TRBJ1-2, with 8 bases aligning to TRBD1. Per germline, CDR1 KGHSH and CDR2 LQKENI. The CDR3 extends over 18 amino acids. V trimming: 2 bases; J trimming: 5 bases; junction bases outside the gene matches: 16. The CDR3 loop is CASSPSTGTGDARYGYTF. CDR3 coding DNA: TGTGCCAGCTCACCAAGCACCGGGACAGGAGATGCAAGATATGGCTACACCTTC.

This rearrangement joins TRBV1 to TRBJ1-6; the table's D call, TRBD1, has no DNA check behind it. TRBV1 is assigned pseudogene status. This CDR3 has 16 residues. The DNA of the CDR3 is TGCACCAGCAGCCAAGGACTCGGCACAGGGTATTCACCCCTCCACTTT. It codes for CTSSQGLGTGYSPLHF.

The chain recombines TRBV5-1 with TRBJ1-5; TRBD1 matches at 7 bases. The V gene's germline CDR1 is SGHRS and CDR2 YFSETQ. The CDR3 totals 14 residues. V lost 4 bases and J lost 7; bases outside the gene matches: 8. The CDR3 DNA sequence: TGCGCCAGCAGCCTAGGGACAGAGGGCCAGCCCCAGCATTTT. This codes for CASSLGTEGQPQHF.

This chain links TRBV7-3 with TRBJ1-1; a possible D gene is TRBD1 (5 bases). Germline V gene lookup returns CDR1 SGHTA and CDR2 FQGTGA. The V end lost 0 bases, the J end lost 1 base, and 9 bases lay between the germline ends. This CDR3 is 15 amino acids long. The CDR3 DNA sequence: TGTGCCAGCAGCTTAACGTGGGGGGGGAACACTGAAGCTTTCTTT. It codes for CASSLTWGGNTEAFF.

J is TRBJ1-2 and V is TRBV5-1; a possible D gene is TRBD1 (5 bases). The CDR3 totals 13 residues. CDR1 SGHRS and CDR2 YFSETQ come from the germline V gene. Trimming shortened V by 0 bases and J by 2 bases, and 5 bases separated the two germline ends. CDR3 protein: CASSLGQNYGYTF. The CDR3 nucleotides are TGCGCCAGCAGCTTGGGACAGAACTATGGCTACACCTTC. Supplemented by reference TRBV5-1 and TRBJ1-2, the full variable domain reads KAGVTQTPRYLIKTRGQQVTLSCSPISGHRSVSWYQQTPGQGLQFLFEYFSETQRNKGNFPGRFSGRQFSNSRSEMNVSTLELGDSALYLCASSLGQNYGYTFGSGTRLTVV.

This clone was seen a handful of times. J is TRBJ1-6 and V is TRBV28; maybe TRBD1 (5 bases). The V gene lost 6 bases and the J gene lost 0 bases, with 9 bases spanning the gap. CDR1 MDHEN and CDR2 SYDVKM come from the germline V gene. There are 15 residues in the CDR3. This CDR3 reads CASRKTGSYNSPLHF. For the CDR3, the DNA is TGTGCCAGCAGGAAAACAGGCTCCTATAATTCACCCCTCCACTTT.

The V and J genes are TRBV29-1 and TRBJ2-1; the match to TRBD2 covers 9 bases. Germline V lookup: CDR1 SQVTM, CDR2 ANQGSEA. J was trimmed by 2 bases and V by 3 bases; bases with no gene match: 5. The CDR3 has 15 amino acids. CDR3 nucleotide sequence: TGCAGCGTTGAGGCGGGAGGGGCAACCTACAATGAGCAGTTCTTC. Translating it yields CSVEAGGATYNEQFF.

The rearrangement links TRBV11-2 to TRBJ2-2; TRBD2 agrees at 10 bases. CDR3 size: 16 residues. V was clipped by 5 bases and J by 1 base; unmatched bases: 4. The germline CDR1 and CDR2 sequences are SGHAT and FQNNGV. For the CDR3, the DNA is TGTGCCAGCAGCCCACGGACTAGCGGGAACACCGGGGAGCTGTTTTTT. Protein product: CASSPRTSGNTGELFF.

The chain uses TRBV27 and TRBJ2-5; the match to TRBD1 covers 10 bases. V shed 5 bases, J shed 5 bases, and the junction held 8 bases outside the gene matches. The CDR3 is made up of 15 amino acids. The germline V gene has CDR1 MNHEY and CDR2 SMNVEV (reference sequence). CDR3 bases: TGTGCCAGCAGTCCGGGACAGGGGAGCGGGGAGACCCAGTACTTC. Protein product: CASSPGQGSGETQYF.

The V gene is TRBV4-3, the J gene TRBJ1-1; D is unresolved. Between the trimmed V and J ends, which lost 2 bases and 5 bases, there was a span of 6 bases. Germline values: CDR1 LGHNA, CDR2 YSLEER. There are 12 residues in the CDR3. The CDR3 DNA follows: TGCGCCAGCAGCCAAACCAGGACTGAAGCTTTCTTT. Its protein product is CASSQTRTEAFF.

This clone was observed a single time. The chain uses TRBV28 and TRBJ1-6; D may be TRBD1 (5 bases). Germline V gives CDR1 MDHEN, CDR2 SYDVKM. The CDR3 spans 16 residues. V lost 6 bases and J lost 8, with 20 bases in between. The CDR3 reads CASRLIRDLGDSPLHF. CDR3 DNA: TGTGCCAGCAGGCTAATCCGGGACTTGGGTGATTCACCCCTCCACTTT.